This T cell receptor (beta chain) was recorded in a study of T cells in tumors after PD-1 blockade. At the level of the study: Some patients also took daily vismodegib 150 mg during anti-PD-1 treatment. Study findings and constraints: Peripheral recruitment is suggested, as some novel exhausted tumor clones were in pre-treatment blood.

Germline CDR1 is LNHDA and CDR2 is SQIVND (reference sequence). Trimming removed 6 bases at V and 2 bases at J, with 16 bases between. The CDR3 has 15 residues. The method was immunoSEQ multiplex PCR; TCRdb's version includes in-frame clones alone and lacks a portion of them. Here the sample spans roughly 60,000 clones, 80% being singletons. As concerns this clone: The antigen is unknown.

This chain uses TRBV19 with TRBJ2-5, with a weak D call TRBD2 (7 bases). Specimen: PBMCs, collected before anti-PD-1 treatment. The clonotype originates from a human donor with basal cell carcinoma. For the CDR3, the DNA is TGTGCCAGTAGGGCGTGGGGGGGCTCACAAGAGACCCAGTACTTC. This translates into CASRAWGGSQETQYF.